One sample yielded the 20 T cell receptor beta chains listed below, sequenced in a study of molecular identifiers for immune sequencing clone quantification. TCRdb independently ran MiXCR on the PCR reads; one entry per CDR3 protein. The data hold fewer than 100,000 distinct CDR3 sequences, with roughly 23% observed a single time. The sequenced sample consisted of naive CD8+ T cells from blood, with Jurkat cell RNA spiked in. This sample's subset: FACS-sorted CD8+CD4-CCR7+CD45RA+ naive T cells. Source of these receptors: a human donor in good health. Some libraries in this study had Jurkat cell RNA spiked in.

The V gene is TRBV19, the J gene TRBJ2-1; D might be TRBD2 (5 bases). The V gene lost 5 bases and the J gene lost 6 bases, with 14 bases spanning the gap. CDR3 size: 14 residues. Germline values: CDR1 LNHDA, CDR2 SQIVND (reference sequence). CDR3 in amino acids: CASSYTSGPNEQFF. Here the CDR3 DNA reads TGTGCCAGTAGTTATACTAGTGGACCCAATGAGCAGTTCTTC.

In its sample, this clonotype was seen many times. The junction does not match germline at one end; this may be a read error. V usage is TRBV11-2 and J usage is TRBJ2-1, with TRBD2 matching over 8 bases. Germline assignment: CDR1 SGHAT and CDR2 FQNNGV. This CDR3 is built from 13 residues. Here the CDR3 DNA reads TGTGCCAGCAGCCAGTCGGGAGGGCTTCTGGTTATCTTC. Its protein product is CASSQSGGLLVIF.

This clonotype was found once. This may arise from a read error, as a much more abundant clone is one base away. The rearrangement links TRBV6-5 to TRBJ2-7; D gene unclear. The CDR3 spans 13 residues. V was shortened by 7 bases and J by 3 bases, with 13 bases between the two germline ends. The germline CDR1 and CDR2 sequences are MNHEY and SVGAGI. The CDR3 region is CASNPRVFYEQYF. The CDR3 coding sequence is TGTGCCAGCAATCCAAGGGTCTTCTACGAGCAGTACTTC.

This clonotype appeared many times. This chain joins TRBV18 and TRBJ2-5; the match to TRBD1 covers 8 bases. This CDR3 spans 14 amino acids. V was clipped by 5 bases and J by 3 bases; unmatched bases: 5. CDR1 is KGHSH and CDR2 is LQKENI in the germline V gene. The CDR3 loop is CASSWTGSEETQYF. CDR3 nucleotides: TGTGCCAGCTCATGGACAGGGTCGGAAGAGACCCAGTACTTC.

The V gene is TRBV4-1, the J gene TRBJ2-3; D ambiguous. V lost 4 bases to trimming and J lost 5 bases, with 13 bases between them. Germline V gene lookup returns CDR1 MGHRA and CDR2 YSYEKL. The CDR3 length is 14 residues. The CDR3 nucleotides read TGCGCCAGCAGCCCCCGGGTCGGCGGAGATACGCAGTATTTT. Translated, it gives CASSPRVGGDTQYF.

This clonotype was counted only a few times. CDR3 nucleotide sequence: TGCGCCAGCAGCCAAGATGGGAATGTCCTTACTTACAATGAGCAGTTCTTC. This encodes CASSQDGNVLTYNEQFF. The gene calls are TRBV4-1 and TRBJ2-1; D call uncertain. The CDR3 is made up of 17 amino acids. V was pared by 0 bases and J by 4 bases, with 16 bases between. The V gene's germline CDR1 is MGHRA and CDR2 YSYEKL.

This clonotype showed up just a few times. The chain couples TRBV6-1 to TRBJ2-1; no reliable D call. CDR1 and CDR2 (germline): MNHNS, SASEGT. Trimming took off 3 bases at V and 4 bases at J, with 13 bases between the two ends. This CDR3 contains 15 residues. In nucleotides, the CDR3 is TGTGCCAGCAGTGATCTGGTCGGTTCTTACAATGAGCAGTTCTTC. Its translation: CASSDLVGSYNEQFF.

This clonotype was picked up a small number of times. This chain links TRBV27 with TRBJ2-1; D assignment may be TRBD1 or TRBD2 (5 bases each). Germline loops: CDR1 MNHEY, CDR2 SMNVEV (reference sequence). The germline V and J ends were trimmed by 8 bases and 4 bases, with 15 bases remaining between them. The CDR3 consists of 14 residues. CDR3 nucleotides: TGTGCCAGCCGTGCCGGGACGGAGTACAATGAGCAGTTCTTC. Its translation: CASRAGTEYNEQFF.

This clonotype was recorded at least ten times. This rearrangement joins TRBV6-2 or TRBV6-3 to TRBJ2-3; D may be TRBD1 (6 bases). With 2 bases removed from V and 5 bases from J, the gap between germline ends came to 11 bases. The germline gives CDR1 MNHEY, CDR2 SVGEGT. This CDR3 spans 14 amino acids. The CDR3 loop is CASSYLGALDTQYF. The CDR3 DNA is TGTGCCAGCAGTTACCTGGGGGCCTTAGATACGCAGTATTTT.

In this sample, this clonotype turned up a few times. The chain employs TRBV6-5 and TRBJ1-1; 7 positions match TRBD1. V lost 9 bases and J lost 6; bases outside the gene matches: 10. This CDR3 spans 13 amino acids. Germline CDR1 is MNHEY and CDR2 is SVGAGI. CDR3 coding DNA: TGTGCCAGTAAAACAGGGGATGTAGCTGAAGCTTTCTTT. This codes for CASKTGDVAEAFF.

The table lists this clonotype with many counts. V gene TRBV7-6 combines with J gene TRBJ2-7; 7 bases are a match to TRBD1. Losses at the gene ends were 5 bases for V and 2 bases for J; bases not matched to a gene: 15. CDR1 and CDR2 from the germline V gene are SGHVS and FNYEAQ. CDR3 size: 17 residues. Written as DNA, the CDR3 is TGTGCCAGCAGCCCAGGGCGCGGACAGGCTGCAGCCTACGAGCAGTACTTC. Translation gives CASSPGRGQAAAYEQYF.

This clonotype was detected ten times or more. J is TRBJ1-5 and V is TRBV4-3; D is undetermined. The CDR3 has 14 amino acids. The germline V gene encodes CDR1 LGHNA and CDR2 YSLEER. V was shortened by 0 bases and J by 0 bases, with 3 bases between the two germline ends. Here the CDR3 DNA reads TGCGCCAGCAGCCAAGACATTAGCAATCAGCCCCAGCATTTT. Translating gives CASSQDISNQPQHF.

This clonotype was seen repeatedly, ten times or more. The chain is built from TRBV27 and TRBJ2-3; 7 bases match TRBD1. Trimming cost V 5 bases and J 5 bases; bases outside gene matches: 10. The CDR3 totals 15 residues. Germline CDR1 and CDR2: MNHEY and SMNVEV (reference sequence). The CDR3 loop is CASSPLRQGIDTQYF. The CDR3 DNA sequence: TGTGCCAGCAGTCCCCTCCGACAGGGAATAGATACGCAGTATTTT.

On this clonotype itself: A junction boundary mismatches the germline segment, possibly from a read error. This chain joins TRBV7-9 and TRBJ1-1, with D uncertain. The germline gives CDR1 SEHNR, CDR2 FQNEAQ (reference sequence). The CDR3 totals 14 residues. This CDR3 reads CASGLSGQVTEAFF. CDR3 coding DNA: TGTGCCAGCGGCTTAAGTGGGCAGGTCACTGAAGCTTTCTTT.

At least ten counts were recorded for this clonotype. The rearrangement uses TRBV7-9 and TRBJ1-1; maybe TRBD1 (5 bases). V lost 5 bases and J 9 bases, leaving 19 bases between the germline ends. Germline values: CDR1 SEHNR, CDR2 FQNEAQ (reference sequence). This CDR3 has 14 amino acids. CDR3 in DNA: TGTGCCAGCAGCGGATCACAGGAACCTAATAAAGCTTTCTTT. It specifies CASSGSQEPNKAFF.

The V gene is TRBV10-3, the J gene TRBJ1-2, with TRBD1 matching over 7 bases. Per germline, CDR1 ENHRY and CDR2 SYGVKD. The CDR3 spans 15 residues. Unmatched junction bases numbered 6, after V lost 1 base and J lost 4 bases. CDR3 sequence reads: CAISEWDSAVYGYTF. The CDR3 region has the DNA TGTGCCATCAGTGAGTGGGACAGCGCTGTCTATGGCTACACCTTC.

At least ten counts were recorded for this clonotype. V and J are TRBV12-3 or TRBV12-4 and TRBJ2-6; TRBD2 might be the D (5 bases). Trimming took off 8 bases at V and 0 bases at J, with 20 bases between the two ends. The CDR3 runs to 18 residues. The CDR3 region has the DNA TGTGCCAGCCGAGGGTTTCGGGATAGGGACTCTGGGGCCAACGTCCTGACTTTC. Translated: CASRGFRDRDSGANVLTF.

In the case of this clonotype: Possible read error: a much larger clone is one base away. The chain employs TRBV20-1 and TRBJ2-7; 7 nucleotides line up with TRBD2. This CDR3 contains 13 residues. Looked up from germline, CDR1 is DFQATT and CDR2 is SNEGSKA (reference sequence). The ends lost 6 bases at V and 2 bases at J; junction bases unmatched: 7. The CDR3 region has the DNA TGCAGTGCCGCGGGGACTACCGCCTACGAGCAGTACTTC. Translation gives CSAAGTTAYEQYF.

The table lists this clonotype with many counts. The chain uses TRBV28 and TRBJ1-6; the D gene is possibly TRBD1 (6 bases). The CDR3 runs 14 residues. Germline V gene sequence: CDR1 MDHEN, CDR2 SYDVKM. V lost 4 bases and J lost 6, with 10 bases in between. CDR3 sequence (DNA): TGTGCCAGCAGTTCGGACAGAATTAATTCACCCCTCCACTTT. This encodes CASSSDRINSPLHF.

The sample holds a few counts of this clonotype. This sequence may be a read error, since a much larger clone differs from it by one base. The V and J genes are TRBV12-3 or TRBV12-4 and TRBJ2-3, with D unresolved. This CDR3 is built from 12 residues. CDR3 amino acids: CASSSATDPQYF. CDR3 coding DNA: TGTGCCAGCAGTTCGGCCACAGATCCGCAGTATTTT.